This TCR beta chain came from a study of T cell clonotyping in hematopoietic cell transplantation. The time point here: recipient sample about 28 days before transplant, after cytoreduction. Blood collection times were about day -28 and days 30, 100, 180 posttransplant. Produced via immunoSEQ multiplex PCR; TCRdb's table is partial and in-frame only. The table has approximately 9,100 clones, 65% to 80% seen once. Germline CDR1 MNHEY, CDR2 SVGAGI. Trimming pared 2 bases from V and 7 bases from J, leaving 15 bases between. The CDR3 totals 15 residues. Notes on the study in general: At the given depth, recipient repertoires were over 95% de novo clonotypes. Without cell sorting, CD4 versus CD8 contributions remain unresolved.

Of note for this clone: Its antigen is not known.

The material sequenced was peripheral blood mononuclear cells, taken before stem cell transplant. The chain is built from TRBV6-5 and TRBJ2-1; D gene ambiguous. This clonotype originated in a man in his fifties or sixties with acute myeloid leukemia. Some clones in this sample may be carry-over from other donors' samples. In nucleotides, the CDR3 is TGTGCCAGCAGTTACCCGGGCCGGTCTTGGAATGAGCAGTTCTTC. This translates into CASSYPGRSWNEQFF.